This entry lists 32 T cell receptor beta chains sequenced from one sample in a study of T cell changes during pregnancy in multiple sclerosis. This table comes from immunoSEQ multiplex PCR, and its TCRdb copy is limited to in-frame clones, with some not included. The table includes 49,000 or so clones, over 90% detected once. The sequencing used peripheral blood, collected in the third trimester of pregnancy. The receptors were gathered from a female donor with multiple sclerosis, enrolled in a pregnancy study.

In its sample, this clone was seen a few times. This chain links TRBV5-4 with TRBJ1-1; TRBD1 agrees at 7 bases. Losses at the gene ends were 4 bases for V and 7 bases for J; bases not matched to a gene: 13. The CDR3 sequence is 15 residues long. The germline gives CDR1 SGHNT, CDR2 YYREEE (reference sequence). The CDR3, as DNA: TGTGCCAGCAGCCTCGAGACAGGGCCGTATGGTGAAGCTTTCTTT. The encoded protein is CASSLETGPYGEAFF.

The V and J genes are TRBV7-6 and TRBJ2-5, with 8 bases matching TRBD2. The CDR3 contains 15 residues. Germline CDR1 is SGHVS and CDR2 is FNYEAQ. The J segment lost 5 bases and the V segment lost 1 base, leaving 6 bases of the junction unmatched. CDR3 sequence reads: CASSLGAGVPETQYF. CDR3 DNA sequence: TGTGCCAGCAGCTTAGGAGCGGGAGTGCCTGAGACCCAGTACTTC.

The V call is TRBV7-9, the J call TRBJ1-2; no firm D call. CDR1 is SEHNR and CDR2 is FQNEAQ in the germline V gene (reference sequence). The CDR3 extends over 14 amino acids. V lost 0 bases to trimming and J lost 4 bases, with 9 bases between them. CDR3 loop: CASSLAADFYGYTF. The DNA of the CDR3 is TGTGCCAGCAGCTTAGCCGCAGATTTCTATGGCTACACCTTC.

The genes are TRBV11-2 and TRBJ2-3, with a possible D match to TRBD1 (6 bases). CDR3 length equals 17 residues. V was clipped by 1 base and J by 1 base, with 15 bases between them. Germline V gene data show CDR1 as SGHAT and CDR2 as FQNNGV. Here the CDR3 DNA reads TGTGCCAGCAGCTTAGCCCGGACAGTTGGTGGCACAGATACGCAGTATTTT. It is translated as CASSLARTVGGTDTQYF.

The chain is built from TRBV18 and TRBJ2-5, with a weak D call TRBD1 (5 bases). CDR1 and CDR2 from the germline V gene are KGHSH and LQKENI. Deletions cut 2 bases from V and 1 base from J, with 20 bases between. CDR3 length equals 18 residues. The CDR3: CASSPFKGATLVQETQYF. The CDR3 DNA follows: TGTGCCAGCTCACCATTTAAAGGGGCGACACTCGTCCAAGAGACCCAGTACTTC.

The chain combines TRBV11-1 with TRBJ2-1; the match to TRBD2 covers 8 bases. The V gene's germline CDR1 is SGHAT and CDR2 FQDESV (reference sequence). J was trimmed by 7 bases and V by 5 bases; bases with no gene match: 13. CDR3 length: 16 amino acids. In DNA form, the CDR3 reads TGTGCCAGCAGCCCCCGGTTAAGCGGGAGTATTAATGAGCAGTTCTTC. Protein product: CASSPRLSGSINEQFF.

The rearrangement joins TRBV9 to TRBJ1-1, with D perhaps matching TRBD1 (6 bases). The CDR3 sequence is 13 residues long. Trimming removed 3 bases at V and 5 bases at J, with 11 bases between. Germline V gene data show CDR1 as SGDLS and CDR2 as YYNGEE. CDR3 DNA sequence: TGTGCCAGCAGCGGGTACAGGGAGACTGAAGCTTTCTTT. It encodes CASSGYRETEAFF.

The CDR3 is CASSFPGGLGHTGELFF. The CDR3 nucleotides are TGCGCCAGCAGTTTTCCAGGGGGTCTTGGACATACCGGGGAGCTGTTTTTT. This chain connects TRBV5-1 to TRBJ2-2, with TRBD1 identical over 7 bases. Trimming cost V 5 bases and J 5 bases; bases outside gene matches: 15. Per germline, CDR1 SGHRS and CDR2 YFSETQ. The CDR3 runs 17 residues.

The chain recombines TRBV4-1 with TRBJ2-3, with TRBD2 matching 7 bases. V shed 0 bases, J shed 5 bases, and the junction held 8 bases outside the gene matches. The germline V gene encodes CDR1 MGHRA and CDR2 YSYEKL. The CDR3 contains 16 residues. CDR3 in amino acids: CASSQDTGTMVDTQYF. The CDR3 DNA sequence: TGCGCCAGCAGCCAAGATACTGGGACTATGGTAGATACGCAGTATTTT.

Relative to its sample, this clone is medium-sized. The chain is built from TRBV6-1 and TRBJ2-1, with D possibly matching TRBD2 (7 bases). V gave up 6 bases and J gave up 6 bases, with 18 bases separating them. The CDR3 runs to 15 residues. Germline V CDR1 and CDR2: MNHNS, SASEGT. The CDR3 coding sequence is TGTGCCAGCAGCCCAGGGGCTAGCGGTTTCAATGAGCAGTTCTTC. Translated: CASSPGASGFNEQFF.

The chain is built from TRBV5-6 and TRBJ1-2; a possible D gene is TRBD1 (5 bases). The CDR3 sequence is 13 residues long. Germline loops: CDR1 SGHDT, CDR2 YYEEEE. Trimming removed 4 bases at V and 7 bases at J, with 14 bases between. CDR3 DNA sequence: TGTGCCAGCAGCCTAAGCTCAGGGTCTGGCTACACCTTC. It is translated as CASSLSSGSGYTF.

V is TRBV7-2 and J is TRBJ2-5; D is undetermined. Germline loops: CDR1 SGHTA, CDR2 FQGNSA. The CDR3 has 15 amino acids. Deletions cut 5 bases from V and 5 bases from J, with 18 bases between. The chain's CDR3 is CASSPLGSTRETQYF. DNA of the CDR3: TGTGCCAGCAGCCCGCTCGGGTCCACGAGGGAGACCCAGTACTTC.

This clone was found once. The CDR3 bases are TGTGCCAGCAGCCCTAGGACTAGCGGGAGGGTGGCATGGACCCAGTACTTC. It codes for CASSPRTSGRVAWTQYF. The rearrangement links TRBV7-9 to TRBJ2-5, with 15 bases fitting TRBD2. Germline assignment: CDR1 SEHNR and CDR2 FQNEAQ (reference sequence). V trimming: 5 bases; J trimming: 7 bases; junction bases outside the gene matches: 11. The CDR3 covers 17 residues.

The chain uses TRBV19 and TRBJ2-5; 10 nucleotides agree with TRBD2. The CDR3 covers 17 residues. Per germline, CDR1 LNHDA and CDR2 SQIVND (reference sequence). The V and J ends lost 3 bases and 1 base, in that order; junction bases with no gene match: 8. In nucleotides, the CDR3 is TGTGCCAGTAGTATCGTCGGACTAGCGGAGACCCAAGAGACCCAGTACTTC. It translates to CASSIVGLAETQETQYF.

Only one count was recorded for this clone. The chain has TRBV9 and TRBJ1-3; 8 bases match TRBD1. Germline V lookup: CDR1 SGDLS, CDR2 YYNGEE. The CDR3 extends over 15 amino acids. The trim removed 0 bases at V and 11 bases at J, leaving 10 bases unmatched. The chain's CDR3 is CASSVGGTGAVAIYF. The CDR3 DNA sequence: TGTGCCAGCAGCGTAGGGGGGACAGGAGCTGTCGCCATATATTTT. Supplemented by reference TRBV9 and TRBJ1-3, the full variable domain reads DSGVTQTPKHLITATGQRVTLRCSPRSGDLSVYWYQQSLDQGLQFLIQYYNGEERAKGNILERFSAQQFPDLHSELNLSSLELGDSALYFCASSVGGTGAVAIYFGEGSWLTVV.

As DNA, the CDR3 is TGCGCCAGCAGCTCCAGGGAATCCGGGGAGCTGTTTTTT. This translates into CASSSRESGELFF. The V and J genes are TRBV5-1 and TRBJ2-2; D possibly corresponds to TRBD1 (5 bases). This CDR3 contains 13 residues. The V and J ends lost 3 bases and 6 bases respectively, with 9 bases between them. The germline CDR1 and CDR2 sequences are SGHRS and YFSETQ.

V is TRBV28 and J is TRBJ1-1; D might be TRBD1 (6 bases). Deletions cut 6 bases from V and 8 bases from J, with 10 bases between. The CDR3 length is 11 residues. Germline V gene data show CDR1 as MDHEN and CDR2 as SYDVKM. CDR3 bases: TGTGCCAGCAGCCTCGGACAGGAAGCTTTCTTT. It is translated as CASSLGQEAFF.

This clone has a single count. The chain has TRBV19 and TRBJ1-1, with D hard to call. Germline V gene data show CDR1 as LNHDA and CDR2 as SQIVND (reference sequence). With 3 bases removed from V and 4 bases from J, the gap between germline ends came to 12 bases. The CDR3 spans 14 residues. The CDR3 region has the DNA TGTGCCAGTAGTATTGGCCGGGGAGGCACTGAAGCTTTCTTT. This codes for CASSIGRGGTEAFF. Using reference TRBV19 and TRBJ1-1 for the parts outside the CDR3, the full variable domain is DGGITQSPKYLFRKEGQNVTLSCEQNLNHDAMYWYRQDPGQGLRLIYYSQIVNDFQKGDIAEGYSVSREKKESFPLTVTSAQKNPTAFYLCASSIGRGGTEAFFGQGTRLTVV.

J is TRBJ1-2 and V is TRBV4-3; D gene unclear. This CDR3 has 14 amino acids. The ends were cut back, 0 bases at V and 5 bases at J, with 10 bases in the middle. Germline lookup yields CDR1 LGHNA and CDR2 YSLEER. For the CDR3, the DNA is TGCGCCAGCAGCCAAGATAGTCGAGGGTATGGCTACACCTTC. It encodes CASSQDSRGYGYTF.

The gene calls are TRBV6-5 and TRBJ2-7, with D possibly being TRBD1 (7 bases). The CDR3 spans 14 residues. V shed 2 bases and J shed 6 bases, with 14 bases lying between them. Germline V gene data show CDR1 as MNHEY and CDR2 as SVGAGI. CDR3 region: CASSYRGRGVEQYF. For the CDR3, the DNA is TGTGCCAGCAGTTACAGGGGCAGGGGGGTCGAGCAGTACTTC.

The chain uses TRBV6-6 and TRBJ1-2; D unresolved. Germline lookup yields CDR1 MNHNY and CDR2 SVGAGI (reference sequence). V was cut by 0 bases and J by 4 bases, with 6 bases left in between. The CDR3 consists of 13 residues. The CDR3 here is CASSYSEGYGYTF. The CDR3, as DNA: TGTGCCAGCAGTTACTCGGAGGGCTATGGCTACACCTTC.

This chain connects TRBV7-9 to TRBJ1-2; 10 bases agree with TRBD1. Germline loops: CDR1 SEHNR, CDR2 FQNEAQ (reference sequence). V lost 5 bases, J lost 5 bases, and 2 bases stayed unmatched. The CDR3 totals 13 residues. The CDR3 sequence: CASSGTGVYGYTF. The CDR3 region has the DNA TGTGCCAGCAGCGGGACAGGGGTATATGGCTACACCTTC.

V gene TRBV7-9 combines with J gene TRBJ2-1, with no clear D. Germline CDR1 is SEHNR and CDR2 is FQNEAQ (reference sequence). The CDR3 covers 12 residues. V was cut by 1 base and J by 9 bases, with 7 bases left in between. The CDR3 loop is CASSLEFGEQFF. The CDR3 bases are TGTGCCAGCAGCTTAGAGTTCGGTGAGCAGTTCTTC.

This chain joins TRBV15 and TRBJ2-5; 13 bases line up with TRBD2. The germline CDR1 and CDR2 sequences are LNHNV and YYDKDF (reference sequence). This CDR3 contains 17 residues. Trimming at V came to 5 bases and at J to 2 bases, leaving 8 bases not matched to a gene. CDR3 nucleotide sequence: TGTGCCACCAGCGGGGGACTAGCGGGAAGCAGGCAAGAGACCCAGTACTTC. Its translation is CATSGGLAGSRQETQYF.

The chain employs TRBV18 and TRBJ1-5; no firm D call. V shed 0 bases and J shed 4 bases, with 10 bases lying between them. Germline V gene sequence: CDR1 KGHSH, CDR2 LQKENI. The CDR3 runs to 15 residues. In DNA form, the CDR3 reads TGTGCCAGCTCACCACCTTCAGGATCAAATCAGCCCCAGCATTTT. Translation gives CASSPPSGSNQPQHF.

V and J are TRBV19 and TRBJ2-1; 10 bases are shared with TRBD2. Losses at the gene ends were 1 base for V and 0 bases for J; bases not matched to a gene: 3. Germline V gene data show CDR1 as LNHDA and CDR2 as SQIVND (reference sequence). This CDR3 is built from 17 residues. The CDR3 loop is CASSIGSSGSSYNEQFF. CDR3 nucleotides: TGTGCCAGTAGTATAGGTTCTAGCGGGAGCTCCTACAATGAGCAGTTCTTC.

Only one count was recorded for this clone. The chain joins TRBV7-2 to TRBJ2-7, with TRBD1 identical over 7 bases. The CDR3 consists of 15 residues. Looked up from germline, CDR1 is SGHTA and CDR2 is FQGNSA. V shed 0 bases, J shed 2 bases, and the junction held 4 bases outside the gene matches. CDR3 sequence (DNA): TGTGCCAGCAGCTTAGCTCCGGGACAGACCTACGAGCAGTACTTC. As protein: CASSLAPGQTYEQYF.

The V gene is TRBV4-2, the J gene TRBJ2-7; D remains ambiguous. The V end lost 3 bases, the J end lost 0 bases, and 9 bases lay between the germline ends. Germline loops: CDR1 LGHNA, CDR2 YNFKEQ. The CDR3 is 14 residues long. This CDR3 is CASSQSGSSYEQYF. The CDR3 coding sequence is TGTGCCAGCAGCCAGTCTGGTAGCTCCTACGAGCAGTACTTC.

The chain joins TRBV19 to TRBJ1-5, with 7 bases identical to TRBD1. V was clipped by 8 bases and J by 2 bases; unmatched bases: 6. Germline CDR1 LNHDA, CDR2 SQIVND (reference sequence). The length of the CDR3 is 14 residues. The CDR3 coding sequence is TGTGCCAGTGACGACAGGGTTGGCAATCAGCCCCAGCATTTT. Its translation is CASDDRVGNQPQHF.

As for this clone: Sequence at one end of the junction differs from germline and may be a read error. The rearrangement uses TRBV7-7 and TRBJ2-1; the match to TRBD1 covers 8 bases. The CDR3 has 16 amino acids. Looked up from germline, CDR1 is SSHAT and CDR2 is FNYEAQ (reference sequence). The CDR3 region is CASSADPGQAFNEQFF. CDR3 DNA: TGTGCTAGCAGCGCCGATCCGGGACAGGCATTCAATGAGCAGTTCTTC.

The rearrangement joins TRBV5-6 to TRBJ2-5; no firm D call. The CDR3 consists of 14 residues. Germline V gene lookup returns CDR1 SGHDT and CDR2 YYEEEE. Deletions cut 3 bases from V and 3 bases from J, with 12 bases between. The DNA of the CDR3 is TGTGCCAGCAGCTCCACCGGCACAGAAGAGACCCAGTACTTC. Its protein product is CASSSTGTEETQYF.

The genes are TRBV5-1 and TRBJ2-3, with 11 bases lining up with TRBD2. Germline assignment: CDR1 SGHRS and CDR2 YFSETQ. Trimming cost V 4 bases and J 3 bases; bases outside gene matches: 10. The CDR3 has 17 amino acids. DNA of the CDR3: TGCGCCAGCAGCCCGTTAACTAGCGGGAGTAAGACAGATACGCAGTATTTT. Translated, it gives CASSPLTSGSKTDTQYF.